The 2 T cell receptor beta chains below come from one sample, sequenced in a study of T cells in Graves' hyperthyroidism and ophthalmopathy. RNA transcripts were the template for amplifying TCR beta CDR3 regions. HTBI primers were employed in a first-round RT-PCR of the TCR CDR3. A single record per CDR3 protein comes from TCRdb applying MiXCR to the multiplex PCR reads. The sample records 300,000 to 350,000 distinct CDR3 sequences, around a sixth being singletons. Sample: blood. The receptors come from a woman aged 45-65 years with Graves' hyperthyroidism.

The chain links TRBV20-1 to TRBJ2-5; 11 nucleotides agree with TRBD1. The ends lost 3 bases at V and 5 bases at J; junction bases unmatched: 8. CDR1 and CDR2 from the germline V gene are DFQATT and SNEGSKA (reference sequence). The CDR3 consists of 15 residues. CDR3: CSASDGQGARETQYF. CDR3 coding DNA: TGCAGTGCTAGCGATGGACAGGGGGCTCGGGAGACCCAGTACTTC.

This clonotype occurred a few times. The chain recombines TRBV15 with TRBJ2-1, with D possibly matching TRBD2 (6 bases). The germline V gene has CDR1 LNHNV and CDR2 YYDKDF (reference sequence). Deletions cut 4 bases from V and 5 bases from J, with 12 bases between. The CDR3 length is 14 residues. This CDR3 reads CATSKGREDNEQFF. The CDR3 DNA sequence: TGTGCCACCAGCAAGGGAAGGGAGGACAATGAGCAGTTCTTC.